The rows below give T cell receptor beta chains drawn from one sample of a study of neoadjuvant anti-PD-1 for oral cavity cancer. Profiled with immunoSEQ multiplex PCR; TCRdb holds only in-frame clones, not every one. Of 60,000 to 80,000 clones in the sample, 65% to 85% are singletons; the top ten hold 2.6%. Sequenced here: PBMCs, sampled before nivolumab (anti-PD-1) treatment. Source of these receptors: a person aged 40-85 years with oral cavity squamous cell carcinoma. Both conserved end residues are part of each CDR3. The D gene is left open where the match is weak. The size of a clone is reported for some rows only, either as once, few or many, or as a class for expanded clones.

abundance	j_gene	v_gene	d_gene	CDR3aa	CDR3nt
-	TRBJ2-1	TRBV9	-	CASSVLQGHEQFF	TGTGCCAGCAGCGTACTACAGGGCCATGAGCAGTTCTTC
-	TRBJ2-2	TRBV5-1	-	CASSPGISTGELFF	TGCGCCAGCAGCCCCGGGATCTCCACCGGGGAGCTGTTTTTT
-	TRBJ2-5	TRBV4-1	-	CASSQDGEETQYF	TGCGCCAGCAGCCAAGACGGGGAAGAGACCCAGTACTTC
-	TRBJ1-3	TRBV2	-	CASSVGQGPGNTIYF	TGTGCCAGCAGTGTTGGGCAGGGCCCTGGAAACACCATATATTTT
-	TRBJ2-2	TRBV6-1	-	CASSEDPLNRVTGELFF	TGTGCCAGCAGTGAAGACCCTTTAAACAGGGTAACCGGGGAGCTGTTTTTT
-	TRBJ2-7	TRBV6-5	-	CASSVRETGWEQYF	TGTGCCAGCAGCGTCAGGGAGACGGGCTGGGAGCAGTACTTC
-	TRBJ2-3	TRBV27	TRBD2	CASSLGLGQLRDTQYF	TGTGCCAGCAGTTTGGGACTAGGCCAATTGAGGGATACGCAGTATTTT
few	TRBJ2-1	TRBV6-5	TRBD2	CATPSGNEQFF	TGTGCCACCCCTAGCGGCAATGAGCAGTTCTTC
-	TRBJ1-2	TRBV7-2	-	CASSPRTEYGYTF	TGTGCCAGCAGCCCCCGGACGGAATATGGCTACACCTTC
-	TRBJ2-7	TRBV27	-	CASSFRGEKDEQYF	TGTGCCAGCAGTTTTCGAGGGGAAAAGGACGAGCAGTACTTC
-	TRBJ2-2	TRBV7-2	-	CASSPSAGNTGELFF	TGTGCCAGCAGTCCTAGTGCGGGAAACACCGGGGAGCTGTTTTTT
-	TRBJ1-1	TRBV29-1	TRBD1	CSGGQGRTEAFF	TGCAGCGGGGGACAGGGACGGACTGAAGCTTTCTTT
-	TRBJ2-5	TRBV4-1	-	CASSQDPASVETQYF	TGCGCCAGCAGCCAAGATCCCGCTAGCGTTGAGACCCAGTACTTC
-	TRBJ2-2	TRBV28	-	CASSSLDFTGELFF	TGTGCCAGCAGTTCCCTTGACTTCACCGGGGAGCTGTTTTTT
few	TRBJ2-7	TRBV11-2	-	CASSPRTFYEQYF	TGTGCCAGCAGCCCCCGCACCTTCTACGAGCAGTACTTC
-	TRBJ1-4	TRBV11-2	-	CASRLDRNNEKLFF	TGTGCCAGCAGATTAGACAGGAATAATGAAAAACTGTTTTTT
-	TRBJ2-3	TRBV5-4	-	CASSLAGTSSTDTQYF	TGTGCCAGCAGCTTGGCCGGGACCTCTAGCACAGATACGCAGTATTTT
few	TRBJ2-1	TRBV2	-	CASRVTGYSYNEQFF	TGTGCCAGCAGGGTTACAGGGTACTCCTACAATGAGCAGTTCTTC
once	TRBJ2-1	TRBV30	TRBD2	CAWTGRASYNEQFF	TGTGCCTGGACGGGGAGGGCCTCCTACAATGAGCAGTTCTTC
few	TRBJ1-1	TRBV30	-	CACKQVNEAFF	TGTGCCTGTAAACAGGTAAATGAAGCTTTCTTT
few	TRBJ1-1	TRBV27	-	CASSRTGGGEAFF	TGTGCCAGCAGTCGAACAGGCGGCGGGGAAGCTTTCTTT
-	TRBJ2-2	TRBV29-1	TRBD2	CSVEASGQYTGELFF	TGCAGCGTTGAGGCTAGCGGGCAATACACCGGGGAGCTGTTTTTT
-	TRBJ1-6	TRBV5-1	TRBD1	CASKVGQGDSPLHF	TGCGCCAGCAAAGTGGGACAGGGAGACTCACCCCTCCACTTT
few	TRBJ1-3	TRBV6-1	TRBD1	CASSDAGTGVGNTIYF	TGTGCCAGCAGTGACGCCGGGACAGGGGTAGGAAACACCATATATTTT
-	TRBJ1-2	TRBV30	-	CAWKNQGSNYGYTF	TGTGCCTGGAAAAATCAGGGTTCAAACTATGGCTACACCTTC
-	TRBJ2-1	TRBV28	-	CASTANVYNEQFF	TGTGCCAGCACCGCGAACGTCTACAATGAGCAGTTCTTC
-	TRBJ1-1	TRBV30	-	CAWSTTLMNTEAFF	TGTGCCTGGAGTACCACCCTCATGAACACTGAAGCTTTCTTT
-	TRBJ1-2	TRBV6-1	TRBD1	CASMGTGEPYGYTF	TGTGCCAGCATGGGGACAGGAGAGCCCTATGGCTACACCTTC
-	TRBJ2-3	TRBV7-6	TRBD1	CASSRTGVGTDTQYF	TGTGCCAGCAGCCGGACAGGGGTTGGGACAGATACGCAGTATTTT
-	TRBJ1-5	TRBV27	TRBD1	CASRQGASQPQHF	TGTGCCAGCAGGCAGGGGGCCAGTCAGCCCCAGCATTTT
-	TRBJ1-6	TRBV27	-	CASSLPGRRNSPLHF	TGTGCCAGCAGTTTACCGGGACGGAGAAATTCACCCCTCCACTTT
-	TRBJ2-2	TRBV9	-	CASSVGGTGELFF	TGTGCCAGCAGCGTAGGAGGGACCGGGGAGCTGTTTTTT
few	TRBJ2-6	TRBV19	-	CASNERGANVLTF	TGTGCCAGTAACGAAAGAGGGGCCAACGTCCTGACTTTC
-	TRBJ2-5	TRBV5-6	-	CASSLAGGVETQYF	TGTGCCAGCAGCTTAGCCGGGGGAGTAGAGACCCAGTACTTC
-	TRBJ2-2	TRBV18	-	CASSPRIVGDTGELFF	TGTGCCAGCTCACCGCGAATTGTAGGGGATACCGGGGAGCTGTTTTTT
-	TRBJ2-2	TRBV6-6	TRBD1	CASNGQGLTGELFF	TGTGCCAGCAACGGACAGGGTTTGACCGGGGAGCTGTTTTTT
-	TRBJ2-3	TRBV7-2	-	CASSPRTGISTDTQYF	TGTGCCAGCAGCCCTCGTACAGGCATTAGCACAGATACGCAGTATTTT
once	TRBJ2-1	TRBV5-1	-	CASSLNRDNPRYNEQFF	TGCGCCAGCAGCTTGAACAGGGACAACCCGCGGTACAATGAGCAGTTCTTC
-	TRBJ2-3	TRBV7-8	TRBD1	CASTPRVGTGVDTQYF	TGTGCCAGCACACCCCGGGTCGGGACAGGAGTGGATACGCAGTATTTT
-	TRBJ2-1	TRBV5-6	-	CASSSQWSYNEQFF	TGTGCCAGCAGCTCCCAATGGTCCTACAATGAGCAGTTCTTC
-	TRBJ1-6	TRBV10-1	TRBD1	CASSAGQGNSPLHF	TGCGCCAGCAGCGCGGGACAGGGGAATTCACCCCTCCACTTT
-	TRBJ2-7	TRBV7-3	-	CASSLAQHNSGEQYF	TGTGCCAGCAGCTTAGCTCAGCATAATAGTGGCGAGCAGTACTTC
-	TRBJ1-4	TRBV19	TRBD1	CASRETGGGEKLFF	TGTGCCAGTAGGGAGACAGGGGGCGGTGAAAAACTGTTTTTT
-	TRBJ2-3	TRBV28	-	CASSENRDTQYF	TGTGCCAGCAGCGAAAACAGAGATACGCAGTATTTT
-	TRBJ1-1	TRBV12-5	-	CASGQTVNTEAFF	TGTGCTAGTGGTCAAACAGTGAACACTGAAGCTTTCTTT
-	TRBJ1-1	TRBV25-1	-	CASRRGAGAFF	TGTGCCAGCAGGCGGGGTGCGGGGGCTTTCTTT
-	TRBJ1-2	TRBV6-1	TRBD1	CASRRTGDGYTF	TGTGCCAGCAGGAGGACAGGGGATGGCTACACCTTC
-	TRBJ1-5	TRBV19	-	CASSIPRHSNQPQHF	TGTGCCAGTAGTATCCCCCGACACAGTAATCAGCCCCAGCATTTT
-	TRBJ1-1	TRBV11-2	-	CASSLGGRTEAFF	TGTGCCAGCAGCTTAGGGGGCAGGACTGAAGCTTTCTTT
-	TRBJ2-5	TRBV7-2	-	CASSFWGRPGTHQETQYF	TGTGCCAGCAGTTTCTGGGGGCGACCTGGGACTCACCAAGAGACCCAGTACTTC
once	TRBJ2-2	TRBV2	TRBD2	CASSRTSGAGELFF	TGTGCCAGCAGCCGGACTAGCGGGGCCGGGGAGCTGTTTTTT
once	TRBJ2-3	TRBV7-9	TRBD2	CASSLLGGIDTQYF	TGTGCCAGCAGCTTGCTGGGGGGGATAGATACGCAGTATTTT
few	TRBJ2-3	TRBV9	-	CASSAEGGRTQYF	TGTGCCAGCAGCGCCGAGGGGGGGCGCACGCAGTATTTT
-	TRBJ1-6	TRBV30	-	CAWVVGGGMLGIAPLHF	TGTGCCTGGGTCGTCGGGGGGGGGATGTTGGGAATCGCACCCCTCCACTTT